This paragraph covers one T cell receptor (beta chain) sequence. The germline V gene encodes CDR1 LNHDA and CDR2 SQIVND (reference sequence). The V gene end was trimmed by 5 bases and the J gene end by 7 bases; junction bases not matched to a gene: 5. This CDR3 is 14 amino acids long. The sample comes from a study of blood T cell repertoires in COVID-19. Study-level information: The United States, Italy and Spain were the sources of the acute and convalescent COVID-19 samples. Nucleic acid was either cDNA or gDNA, and it came from T cells, B-cell-depleted T cells, or PBMCs.

As originally analysed: Amplifying reference gene primers gave estimates of nucleated cell counts. Sequencing used immunoSEQ multiplex PCR; TCRdb keeps in-frame clones, though not all of them. That table gives V, J and clone size, and the DNA gave D and trimming. The sample includes roughly 120,000 clones, around 82% of them seen just once. The sample consisted of peripheral blood. The chain employs TRBV19 and TRBJ1-6; 7 bases match TRBD1. The sequence derives from a woman between 50 and 59 years old with acute or convalescent COVID-19. The CDR3 protein is CASSGGQKNSPLHF. CDR3 bases: TGTGCCAGTAGTGGGGGACAGAAGAATTCACCCCTCCACTTT.